Each of the 18 T cell receptor beta chains below was sequenced from the same sample in a study of T cell responses to AZD1222 COVID-19 vaccine (dated by TCRdb to the early 2020s). The sample's time point, from its label and the paper: about 28 days (+/-7) after the second vaccine dose. Library creation used the immunoSEQ multiplex PCR assay. TCRdb holds this immuneACCESS table with in-frame rearrangements only. Some clones are missing; in checked studies, unresolved V genes explain under half, and the rest has no known cause. The sample table shows roughly 140,000 clones, and roughly 90% are seen once. Together, the top ten hold 2.5% to 3.5% of the sample. The specimen comprised peripheral blood, sampled 28 days after the second AZD1222 dose. These receptors all come from an adult who received the AZD1222 COVID-19 vaccine.

CDR3 loop: CASSFTSGSRGEQFF. DNA for the CDR3: TGTGCCAGCAGTTTTACCAGCGGGAGTAGAGGTGAGCAGTTCTTC. V is TRBV27 and J is TRBJ2-1; 8 nucleotides match TRBD2. The CDR3 has 15 residues. The germline gives CDR1 MNHEY, CDR2 SMNVEV (reference sequence). Trimming at V came to 3 bases and at J to 9 bases, leaving 10 bases not matched to a gene.

The genes are TRBV7-2 and TRBJ1-3; D is perhaps TRBD1 (5 bases). Per the germline V gene, CDR1 is SGHTA and CDR2 is FQGNSA. V shed 2 bases and J shed 0 bases, with 8 bases lying between them. This CDR3 spans 15 amino acids. For the CDR3, the DNA is TGTGCCAGCAGCTTAACAGGAGGCTCTGGAAACACCATATATTTT. Its translation: CASSLTGGSGNTIYF.

The chain employs TRBV28 and TRBJ1-3; the D is unclear. The germline V gene encodes CDR1 MDHEN and CDR2 SYDVKM. The germline V and J ends were trimmed by 4 bases and 2 bases, with 3 bases remaining between them. CDR3 length equals 12 residues. CDR3 in amino acids: CASSWAGNTIYF. The CDR3 coding sequence is TGTGCCAGCAGTTGGGCTGGAAACACCATATATTTT.

The rearrangement uses TRBV6-5 and TRBJ2-7; perhaps TRBD2 as D (6 bases). CDR1 is MNHEY and CDR2 is SVGAGI in the germline V gene. V was trimmed by 0 bases and J by 3 bases, leaving 9 bases between them. The CDR3 extends over 14 amino acids. CDR3 sequence reads: CASSYSAGLYEQYF. The CDR3 coding sequence is TGTGCCAGCAGTTACTCTGCGGGGCTCTACGAGCAGTACTTC.

The rearrangement uses TRBV19 and TRBJ2-1, with a weak D call TRBD2 (6 bases). The germline V gene encodes CDR1 LNHDA and CDR2 SQIVND (reference sequence). The V and J ends lost 4 bases and 0 bases respectively, with 10 bases between them. This CDR3 has 15 amino acids. CDR3 protein: CASSRSGFSYNEQFF. DNA of the CDR3: TGTGCCAGTAGTAGGAGCGGGTTCTCCTACAATGAGCAGTTCTTC.

Points on this clone: The sample holds other DNA sequences that translate to the same CDR3. J is TRBJ2-1 and V is TRBV9; D might be TRBD2 (5 bases). The CDR3 sequence is 15 residues long. The V end was cut by 3 bases, the J end by 0 bases, with 10 bases between. Germline V CDR1 and CDR2: SGDLS, YYNGEE. The CDR3 region is CASSASPSSYNEQFF. DNA of the CDR3: TGTGCCAGCAGCGCTAGCCCTTCCTCCTACAATGAGCAGTTCTTC.

The rearrangement links TRBV23-1 to TRBJ1-4, with D maybe TRBD1 (6 bases). TRBV23-1 is labeled an ORF, and its function is uncertain. V lost 8 bases and J lost 2, with 15 bases in between. The CDR3 spans 15 residues. As DNA, the CDR3 is TGCGCCAGCGAAGGGGGGCGATGTACTAATGAAAAACTGTTTTTT. Translated: CASEGGRCTNEKLFF.

The chain recombines TRBV7-2 with TRBJ1-5, with a possible D match to TRBD1 (5 bases). The CDR3 consists of 13 residues. The germline V gene has CDR1 SGHTA and CDR2 FQGNSA. V was pared by 5 bases and J by 6 bases, with 11 bases between. CDR3 sequence: CASSIRQTQPQHF. CDR3 sequence (DNA): TGTGCCAGCAGCATAAGACAGACTCAGCCCCAGCATTTT.

The rearrangement uses TRBV30 and TRBJ1-5; D might be TRBD1 (6 bases). V was cut by 4 bases and J by 2 bases, with 9 bases left in between. The V gene's germline CDR1 is GTSNPN and CDR2 SVGIG (reference sequence). This CDR3 comprises 13 residues. As DNA, the CDR3 is TGTGCCTGGACCCGGACAGGCAATCAGCCCCAGCATTTT. Translating gives CAWTRTGNQPQHF.

The chain couples TRBV27 to TRBJ2-7; D gene unclear. This CDR3 spans 10 amino acids. V gave up 1 base and J gave up 5 bases, with 0 bases separating them. CDR1 MNHEY and CDR2 SMNVEV come from the germline V gene (reference sequence). CDR3: CASSLYEQYF. For the CDR3, the DNA is TGTGCCAGCAGTTTATACGAGCAGTACTTC.

The chain links TRBV2 to TRBJ2-3, with 10 bases matching TRBD1. CDR3 length equals 15 residues. Germline CDR1 is SNHLY and CDR2 is FYNNEI. V lost 3 bases to trimming and J lost 2 bases; unmatched junction nucleotides: 2. The CDR3 loop is CASSEDRGNTDTQYF. CDR3 coding DNA: TGTGCCAGCAGTGAGGACAGGGGGAACACAGATACGCAGTATTTT.

The V call is TRBV7-9, the J call TRBJ2-7; a weak D match, TRBD2 (6 bases). This CDR3 is built from 14 residues. CDR1 is SEHNR, CDR2 FQNEAQ, per germline (reference sequence). The V gene lost 5 bases and the J gene lost 5 bases, with 16 bases spanning the gap. Written as DNA, the CDR3 is TGTGCCAGCAGCCCATATTCCGCTAGCGACGAGCAGTACTTC. This translates into CASSPYSASDEQYF.

The V call is TRBV29-1, the J call TRBJ1-2, with 7 bases identical to TRBD1. CDR1 and CDR2 (germline): SQVTM, ANQGSEA. The CDR3 totals 12 residues. J gave up 6 bases and V 5 bases, and 6 bases lay outside the gene matches. The CDR3 loop is CSVPGQSDGYTF. CDR3 bases: TGCAGCGTTCCGGGACAGTCCGATGGCTACACCTTC.

There are a few counts of this clone. The genes are TRBV7-6 and TRBJ2-7, with D perhaps TRBD1 (6 bases). CDR1 SGHVS and CDR2 FNYEAQ come from the germline V gene. The CDR3 runs to 15 residues. Deletions cut 3 bases from V and 2 bases from J, with 14 bases between. CDR3 sequence reads: CASSLGAGGPYEQYF. Here the CDR3 DNA reads TGTGCCAGCAGCTTGGGGGCGGGTGGTCCCTACGAGCAGTACTTC.

This sequence joins TRBV28 and TRBJ1-5; TRBD1 is a possible D gene (6 bases). The CDR3 runs 16 residues. V was clipped by 7 bases and J by 5 bases, with 21 bases between them. In germline, CDR1 is MDHEN, CDR2 SYDVKM. The CDR3 DNA reads as TGTGCCAGCACCTCGTGGGAGGGGGGAGCTTATCAGCCCCAGCATTTT. Amino acids: CASTSWEGGAYQPQHF.

CDR3 coding DNA: TGCGCCAGCAGCCCAATCAACGGGGCGGGAGGAGGGACAGATACGCAGTATTTT. Residues: CASSPINGAGGGTDTQYF. The rearrangement joins TRBV5-1 to TRBJ2-3, with TRBD2 identical over 8 bases. The CDR3 contains 18 residues. Trimming cost V 4 bases and J 3 bases; bases outside gene matches: 16. Germline CDR1 and CDR2: SGHRS and YFSETQ. Supplemented by reference TRBV5-1 and TRBJ2-3, the full variable domain reads KAGVTQTPRYLIKTRGQQVTLSCSPISGHRSVSWYQQTPGQGLQFLFEYFSETQRNKGNFPGRFSGRQFSNSRSEMNVSTLELGDSALYLCASSPINGAGGGTDTQYFGPGTRLTVL.

The chain employs TRBV3-1 (or the pseudogene TRBV3-2) and TRBJ2-3, with TRBD2 identical over 8 bases. Germline V gene data show CDR1 as LGHDT and CDR2 as YNNKEL (reference sequence). The CDR3 spans 14 residues. The junction had 3 bases not matched to a gene; V was cut back by 3 bases and J by 4 bases. The CDR3 region has the DNA TGTGCCAGCAGCCATCTGACTAGCGCAGATACGCAGTATTTT. This encodes CASSHLTSADTQYF.

This clone came up once. The chain is built from TRBV9 and TRBJ2-7, with TRBD2 matching 7 bases. This CDR3 spans 13 amino acids. V trimming: 4 bases; J trimming: 1 base; junction bases outside the gene matches: 2. Germline V gives CDR1 SGDLS, CDR2 YYNGEE. The DNA of the CDR3 is TGTGCCAGCAGCCTGGGACTATCCTACGAGCAGTACTTC. Its translation is CASSLGLSYEQYF.